Shown below are 7 T cell receptor beta chains from a single sample sequenced in a study of lymphopenia after photon versus proton radiotherapy. Assay: immunoSEQ multiplex PCR; the TCRdb copy retains only in-frame clones and omits some. Here the sample spans about 49,000 clones, around four fifths being singletons. Source: peripheral blood, taken from a patient treated with photon-based radiotherapy. The source of these receptors is a man aged 45-60 years with gastric cancer.

The chain combines TRBV11-2 with TRBJ2-1; D gene uncertain. Trimming shortened V by 0 bases and J by 6 bases, and 12 bases separated the two germline ends. The CDR3 sequence is 15 residues long. Germline V gene lookup returns CDR1 SGHAT and CDR2 FQNNGV. The CDR3 loop is CASSLDSQRGNEQFF. CDR3 in DNA: TGTGCCAGCAGCTTAGATAGCCAGCGTGGCAATGAGCAGTTCTTC.

The chain recombines TRBV7-9 with TRBJ2-3; D assignment may be TRBD1 or TRBD2 (5 bases each). CDR3 length equals 15 residues. V lost 3 bases and J 2 bases, leaving 12 bases between the germline ends. Germline V gene lookup returns CDR1 SEHNR and CDR2 FQNEAQ (reference sequence). The CDR3 loop is CASSLGLGTTDTQYF. DNA of the CDR3: TGTGCCAGCAGCTTGGGCCTTGGGACCACAGATACGCAGTATTTT.

This chain connects TRBV21-1 to TRBJ2-7; the tabulated D call, TRBD2, remains unverified against the DNA. TRBV21-1 is tagged as a pseudogene. CDR3 length: 14 amino acids. The CDR3, as DNA: TGTGCCAGCACCCCTTGGAGGGGTCGCCACGAGCAGTACTTC. Protein sequence: CASTPWRGRHEQYF.

The chain links TRBV6-5 to TRBJ2-7, with D maybe TRBD2 (5 bases). Trimming removed 6 bases from V and 6 bases from J, with 15 bases in between. This CDR3 comprises 13 residues. Germline V gene sequence: CDR1 MNHEY, CDR2 SVGAGI. CDR3 residues: CASSLRGSGEQYF. The CDR3 bases are TGTGCCAGCAGCCTCAGAGGGAGTGGCGAGCAGTACTTC.

Here the CDR3 DNA reads TGTGCCAGCAGTGATACTAGCGGGAGTGTCAATGAGCAGTTCTTC. Its protein product is CASSDTSGSVNEQFF. The rearrangement uses TRBV6-4 and TRBJ2-1; 11 bases agree with TRBD2. CDR1 is MRHNA and CDR2 is SNTAGT in the germline V gene. V was clipped by 3 bases and J by 6 bases; unmatched bases: 4. The CDR3 runs to 15 residues.

This chain links TRBV7-3 with TRBJ2-2, with a tentative D call TRBD1 (6 bases). Looked up from germline, CDR1 is SGHTA and CDR2 is FQGTGA. This CDR3 contains 17 residues. V lost 3 bases to trimming and J lost 0 bases, with 14 bases between them. Here the CDR3 DNA reads TGTGCCAGCAGCTTGTACAGGGCTGACGCGAACACCGGGGAGCTGTTTTTT. Its protein is CASSLYRADANTGELFF.

The chain combines TRBV19 with TRBJ1-2; TRBD1 might be the D (5 bases). There are 14 residues in the CDR3. Trimming removed 3 bases from V and 5 bases from J, with 13 bases in between. The germline V gene has CDR1 LNHDA and CDR2 SQIVND (reference sequence). CDR3 amino acids: CASSIWGQMYGYTF. In DNA, the CDR3 is TGTGCCAGTAGTATCTGGGGCCAGATGTATGGCTACACCTTC.